Listed here are 10 T cell receptor beta chains from one sample, sequenced in a study of CD8+ T cells in alopecia areata. Reverse transcribed after extraction, RNA yielded cDNA as the sequencing template. The method was immunoSEQ multiplex PCR; TCRdb's version includes in-frame clones alone and lacks a portion of them. The sample has 130,000 to 150,000 clones, around 87% seen once. The starting material was CD8+ T cells sorted from blood, obtained at week 0. The receptors derive from a human donor with alopecia areata.

This rearrangement joins TRBV27 to TRBJ2-1, with 13 positions matching TRBD2. CDR1 and CDR2 from the germline V gene are MNHEY and SMNVEV (reference sequence). The J segment lost 4 bases and the V segment lost 5 bases, leaving 5 bases of the junction unmatched. The CDR3 is 16 amino acids. The CDR3 nucleotides read TGTGCCAGCAGTGCGGGGACTAGCGGGACTTACAATGAGCAGTTCTTC. Translated: CASSAGTSGTYNEQFF.

CDR3 sequence (DNA): TGTGCCAGCAGTCAAGTCCCGAGAGATGGCTACACCTTC. It codes for CASSQVPRDGYTF. V usage is TRBV27 and J usage is TRBJ1-2; D remains ambiguous. Germline lookup yields CDR1 MNHEY and CDR2 SMNVEV (reference sequence). Trimming took 5 bases from V and 6 from J, leaving 13 bases between them. This CDR3 is 13 amino acids long.

The gene calls are TRBV5-4 and TRBJ2-1; unclear D gene. The V gene's germline CDR1 is SGHNT and CDR2 YYREEE (reference sequence). V was pared by 4 bases and J by 4 bases, with 9 bases between. The CDR3 consists of 13 residues. CDR3 in amino acids: CASSPLEYNEQFF. As DNA, the CDR3 is TGTGCCAGCAGCCCTCTCGAATACAATGAGCAGTTCTTC.

In its sample, this clone was seen once. This rearrangement joins TRBV29-1 to TRBJ2-1; 12 nucleotides agree with TRBD2. The germline V gene encodes CDR1 SQVTM and CDR2 ANQGSEA. This CDR3 is 17 amino acids long. J was trimmed by 0 bases and V by 1 base; bases with no gene match: 4. In DNA form, the CDR3 reads TGCAGCGTTGAAGGACTAGCGGGGGTGAGCTCCTACAATGAGCAGTTCTTC. It specifies CSVEGLAGVSSYNEQFF.

The V gene is TRBV7-8, the J gene TRBJ2-7; 12 bases are a match to TRBD2. Germline V gene data show CDR1 as SGHVS and CDR2 as FQNEAQ. V was clipped by 8 bases and J by 3 bases; unmatched bases: 17. This CDR3 is built from 18 residues. CDR3 nucleotide sequence: TGTGCCAGCGGCGGGCAAAGGACTAGCGGGATATTTCTCTACGAGCAGTACTTC. Translating it yields CASGGQRTSGIFLYEQYF.

This clone was observed a single time. The CDR3 sequence is CASSQDPGEPYEQYF. The CDR3 DNA is TGCGCCAGCAGCCAAGACCCGGGGGAGCCCTACGAGCAGTACTTC. The V gene is TRBV4-1, the J gene TRBJ2-7, with TRBD2 as a possible D gene (6 bases). The CDR3 is 15 residues long. V was pared by 0 bases and J by 2 bases, with 11 bases between. Germline loops: CDR1 MGHRA, CDR2 YSYEKL.

The rearrangement links TRBV4-1 to TRBJ2-5, with 8 bases aligning to TRBD2. Germline trimming cut 1 base from V and 3 bases from J; bases unmatched to any gene: 4. Looked up from germline, CDR1 is MGHRA and CDR2 is YSYEKL. CDR3 length equals 15 residues. The CDR3 region has the DNA TGCGCCAGCAGCCAAGGGCCAGCGGGAGAAGAGACCCAGTACTTC. Translation gives CASSQGPAGEETQYF.

The chain links TRBV4-1 to TRBJ2-1; no clear D. The CDR3 is made up of 14 amino acids. V was shortened by 3 bases and J by 7 bases, with 13 bases between the two germline ends. Looked up from germline, CDR1 is MGHRA and CDR2 is YSYEKL. The CDR3 reads CASSHTWAANEQFF. The CDR3 DNA sequence: TGCGCCAGCAGCCACACTTGGGCGGCTAATGAGCAGTTCTTC.

The chain employs TRBV2 and TRBJ2-7; D is uncertain. Trimming shortened V by 1 base and J by 3 bases, and 13 bases separated the two germline ends. The CDR3 totals 15 residues. CDR1 is SNHLY and CDR2 is FYNNEI in the germline V gene. The CDR3 region has the DNA TGTGCCAGCAGTGAAGATATCCGTACCCTCTACGAGCAGTACTTC. Translating it yields CASSEDIRTLYEQYF.

The rearrangement joins TRBV4-1 to TRBJ1-4, with D unclear. CDR3 size: 15 residues. V dropped 1 base and J dropped 3 bases, with 9 bases sitting between them. Germline V lookup: CDR1 MGHRA, CDR2 YSYEKL. Here the CDR3 reads CASSQVRGANEKLFF. DNA for the CDR3: TGCGCCAGCAGCCAAGTCCGAGGTGCTAATGAAAAACTGTTTTTT.